The next 26 T cell receptor beta chains were all read from a single sample in a study of shared clonotypes between healthy human individuals. Repertoires were generated with immunoSEQ multiplex PCR, while TCRdb's copy carries only in-frame clones and drops some. There are about 2.4 million clones in the sample; approximately 93% occur only once, and 0.35% to 0.45% lies in the top ten. Sequenced sample: naive CD4+ T cells from PBMCs. Subset here: CD45RA+ positively selected. The receptors stem from a man aged 18 to 30 in good health. Some clones in this sample may be carry-over from other donors' samples.

This chain connects TRBV18 to TRBJ2-7, with 7 bases aligning to TRBD2. With V trimmed by 2 bases and J by 2 bases, 3 bases remained unmatched. The germline CDR1 and CDR2 sequences are KGHSH and LQKENI. The CDR3 sequence is 14 residues long. Written as DNA, the CDR3 is TGTGCCAGCTCACCAGGGAGGGCCCCCTACGAGCAGTACTTC. Amino acids: CASSPGRAPYEQYF.

The J gene is TRBJ1-3, the V gene TRBV28; D may be TRBD1 (5 bases). V shed 6 bases and J shed 4 bases, with 16 bases lying between them. The CDR3 has 15 amino acids. CDR1 and CDR2 (germline): MDHEN, SYDVKM. CDR3 in DNA: TGTGCCAGCAGCCAGGATCCCAGGGTCGGAAACACCATATATTTT. Protein sequence: CASSQDPRVGNTIYF.

This clone was seen just once. The chain is built from TRBV7-9 and TRBJ2-1; 7 nucleotides align to TRBD1. After removal of 6 bases from V and 5 bases from J, the junction contained 10 bases not matched to a gene. Germline CDR1 and CDR2: SEHNR and FQNEAQ (reference sequence). The CDR3 length is 15 residues. CDR3 in DNA: TGTGCCAGCAGTCATGTACCCGGACAGGACAATGAGCAGTTCTTC. It encodes CASSHVPGQDNEQFF.

Regarding this clone: This CDR3 is also generated by other DNA sequences in the sample. This chain links TRBV6-6 with TRBJ1-1, with TRBD1 as a possible D gene (6 bases). Trimming took 5 bases from V and 1 from J, leaving 14 bases between them. Germline CDR1 and CDR2: MNHNY and SVGAGI (reference sequence). CDR3 size: 15 residues. DNA of the CDR3: TGTGCCAGCAGTCTTCGGGGGGGGCGGAACACTGAAGCTTTCTTT. Encoded protein: CASSLRGGRNTEAFF.

This rearrangement joins TRBV9 to TRBJ2-1, with TRBD2 identical over 7 bases. Looked up from germline, CDR1 is SGDLS and CDR2 is YYNGEE. Trimming at V came to 0 bases and at J to 8 bases, leaving 11 bases not matched to a gene. CDR3 length: 16 amino acids. The CDR3 region is CASSVGPGLDPHEQFF. The CDR3 DNA is TGTGCCAGCAGCGTAGGACCCGGACTAGATCCACATGAGCAGTTCTTC. Supplemented by reference TRBV9 and TRBJ2-1, the full variable domain reads DSGVTQTPKHLITATGQRVTLRCSPRSGDLSVYWYQQSLDQGLQFLIQYYNGEERAKGNILERFSAQQFPDLHSELNLSSLELGDSALYFCASSVGPGLDPHEQFFGPGTRLTVL.

J is TRBJ2-3 and V is TRBV28, with a tentative D call TRBD2 (5 bases). The CDR3 totals 16 residues. With 0 bases removed from V and 3 bases from J, the gap between germline ends came to 13 bases. CDR1 is MDHEN and CDR2 is SYDVKM in the germline V gene. CDR3: CASSLWVGKSTDTQYF. The CDR3 DNA reads TGTGCCAGCAGTTTATGGGTCGGGAAGAGTACAGATACGCAGTATTTT.

CDR3 sequence (DNA): TGTGCCAGCAGTTTGAGTCGTCCCCAGCCCCGGGGGCTGTTTTTT. Translating gives CASSLSRPQPRGLFF. The gene calls are TRBV28 and TRBJ2-2; possible D gene TRBD2, 5 bases. Trimming shortened V by 3 bases and J by 13 bases, and 21 bases separated the two germline ends. The CDR3 runs 15 residues. Germline V CDR1 and CDR2: MDHEN, SYDVKM.

Worth noting for this clone: Different DNA sequences within this sample yield the same CDR3. The rearrangement links TRBV18 to TRBJ2-1; TRBD2 agrees at 12 bases. V lost 6 bases to trimming and J lost 4 bases; unmatched junction nucleotides: 4. Looked up from germline, CDR1 is KGHSH and CDR2 is LQKENI. The length of the CDR3 is 15 residues. The CDR3 here is CASSPGTSGYNEQFF. CDR3 sequence (DNA): TGTGCCAGCTCTCCCGGGACTAGCGGGTACAATGAGCAGTTCTTC.

This chain connects TRBV27 to TRBJ2-7; weak D call: TRBD2 (7 bases). The length of the CDR3 is 13 residues. CDR1 and CDR2 (germline): MNHEY, SMNVEV (reference sequence). The V end was cut by 8 bases, the J end by 2 bases, with 13 bases between. CDR3 in amino acids: CASGRGVTYEQYF. In DNA form, the CDR3 reads TGTGCCAGCGGGAGGGGGGTCACCTACGAGCAGTACTTC.

This rearrangement joins TRBV5-6 to TRBJ2-1, with D possibly TRBD1 on 5 matching bases. In germline, CDR1 is SGHDT, CDR2 YYEEEE. Deletions cut 3 bases from V and 9 bases from J, with 22 bases between. This CDR3 contains 16 residues. In nucleotides, the CDR3 is TGTGCCAGCAGCTCCCTAGGGGCGGCGAAGTCTGGTGAGCAGTTCTTC. This sequence encodes CASSSLGAAKSGEQFF.

This sequence joins TRBV27 and TRBJ2-2, with D perhaps TRBD1 or TRBD2 (7 bases each). The CDR3 runs 16 residues. CDR1 MNHEY and CDR2 SMNVEV come from the germline V gene (reference sequence). Between the trimmed V and J ends, which lost 8 bases and 7 bases, there was a span of 23 bases. As DNA, the CDR3 is TGTGCCAGCGCCCCTGGGAGGGGGCGTTTTATCGGGGAGCTGTTTTTT. Amino acids: CASAPGRGRFIGELFF.

This clone was counted a single time. The genes are TRBV5-1 and TRBJ2-1; TRBD1 is a possible D gene (6 bases). CDR3 size: 16 residues. V was cut by 2 bases and J by 1 base, with 13 bases left in between. Germline values: CDR1 SGHRS, CDR2 YFSETQ. The CDR3 protein is CASSFVLGASYNEQFF. The CDR3 nucleotides are TGCGCCAGCAGCTTTGTCCTGGGGGCTTCCTACAATGAGCAGTTCTTC.

V and J are TRBV5-1 and TRBJ2-1, with 9 bases identical to TRBD1. From germline, CDR1 is SGHRS and CDR2 YFSETQ. After removal of 0 bases from V and 1 base from J, the junction contained 11 bases not matched to a gene. This CDR3 is built from 19 residues. CDR3 protein: CASSLVIGTGLISYNEQFF. As DNA, the CDR3 is TGCGCCAGCAGCTTGGTAATCGGGACAGGGCTGATTTCCTACAATGAGCAGTTCTTC.

This clone appeared a single time. This chain links TRBV5-4 with TRBJ2-5; D is perhaps TRBD2 (6 bases). Germline V CDR1 and CDR2: SGHNT, YYREEE (reference sequence). V gave up 3 bases and J gave up 5 bases, with 17 bases separating them. The CDR3 is made up of 15 amino acids. The CDR3 DNA is TGTGCCAGCAGCTGGAGACTAGATGGATCCGAGACCCAGTACTTC. Translation gives CASSWRLDGSETQYF. The complete variable domain, with remaining parts taken from reference TRBV5-4 and TRBJ2-5, reads ETGVTQSPTHLIKTRGQQVTLRCSSQSGHNTVSWYQQALGQGPQFIFQYYREEENGRGNFPPRFSGLQFPNYSSELNVNALELDDSALYLCASSWRLDGSETQYFGPGTRLLVL.

The J gene is TRBJ2-7, the V gene TRBV7-7; no clear D. Germline CDR1 and CDR2: SSHAT and FNYEAQ (reference sequence). The CDR3 consists of 9 residues. Between the trimmed V and J ends, which lost 9 bases and 1 base, there was a span of 1 base. DNA for the CDR3: TGTGCCAGTTCCTACGAGCAGTACTTC. This sequence encodes CASSYEQYF.

This rearrangement joins TRBV5-8 to TRBJ2-1; 10 nucleotides align to TRBD2. From germline, CDR1 is SGHTS and CDR2 YDEGEE. This CDR3 spans 15 amino acids. The J segment lost 1 base and the V segment lost 4 bases, leaving 2 bases of the junction unmatched. CDR3 nucleotide sequence: TGTGCCAGCAGCCTACTAGCGGGGTCCTACAATGAGCAGTTCTTC. Protein product: CASSLLAGSYNEQFF.

Concerning this clone itself: At one end the junction does not follow the germline gene, possibly because of a read error. This chain uses TRBV2 with TRBJ2-7; D unresolved. The CDR3 contains 14 residues. From germline, CDR1 is SNHLY and CDR2 FYNNEI. CDR3 DNA: TGTGCCAGCAGAGAAGGTGGCGGCTCCTACGAGCAGTACTTC. This translates into CASREGGGSYEQYF.

The V call is TRBV29-1, the J call TRBJ2-5; tentative D call: TRBD2 (6 bases). CDR3 length equals 10 residues. V dropped 1 base and J dropped 13 bases, with 10 bases sitting between them. In germline, CDR1 is SQVTM, CDR2 ANQGSEA. The CDR3 loop is CSVEGGTRYF. The CDR3 nucleotides read TGCAGCGTTGAAGGCGGGACGAGGTACTTC.

The chain carries TRBV28 and TRBJ1-1, with 8 nucleotides matching TRBD1. Losses at the gene ends were 6 bases for V and 8 bases for J; bases not matched to a gene: 14. Germline values: CDR1 MDHEN, CDR2 SYDVKM. The CDR3 length is 15 residues. The CDR3 DNA follows: TGTGCCAGCAGCCTACCAGGGGGCGGATTGCCCGAAGCTTTCTTT. It specifies CASSLPGGGLPEAFF.

J is TRBJ2-7 and V is TRBV14, with 13 bases fitting TRBD2. Germline V gene data show CDR1 as SGHDN and CDR2 as FVKESK. The CDR3 is 15 residues long. V shed 3 bases and J 6 bases; nucleotides not matched to a gene: 5. CDR3 amino acids: CASSQGTSGVSEQYF. The DNA of the CDR3 is TGTGCCAGCAGCCAGGGGACTAGCGGGGTGAGCGAGCAGTACTTC.

The chain links TRBV30 to TRBJ1-2; possibly TRBD1 for D (6 bases). The CDR3 runs 14 residues. The germline V gene encodes CDR1 GTSNPN and CDR2 SVGIG (reference sequence). Trimming stripped 3 bases from V and 1 base from J, with 12 bases between. CDR3 protein: CAWSSQGNNYGYTF. In nucleotides, the CDR3 is TGTGCCTGGAGCTCACAGGGTAATAACTATGGCTACACCTTC.

The chain couples TRBV6-5 to TRBJ1-4; the D is unclear. This CDR3 has 15 residues. Germline V lookup: CDR1 MNHEY, CDR2 SVGAGI. V was clipped by 3 bases and J by 8 bases, with 16 bases between them. CDR3 in DNA: TGTGCCAGCAGTTATAGACGAGGGATTCGGGAAAAACTGTTTTTT. Protein product: CASSYRRGIREKLFF.

This chain connects TRBV18 to TRBJ2-2; 7 bases are shared with TRBD1. V dropped 3 bases and J dropped 2; count of bases not matched to a gene: 9. This CDR3 spans 17 amino acids. Germline V lookup: CDR1 KGHSH, CDR2 LQKENI. CDR3 residues: CASSPRDSTINTGELFF. DNA for the CDR3: TGTGCCAGCTCACCTCGGGACAGCACAATTAACACCGGGGAGCTGTTTTTT.

The chain is built from TRBV29-1 and TRBJ2-2, with 9 bases lining up with TRBD1. The CDR3 runs 15 residues. Trimming cost V 7 bases and J 5 bases; bases outside gene matches: 11. CDR1 is SQVTM, CDR2 ANQGSEA, per germline. CDR3 in amino acids: CSASRDRVRTGELFF. The CDR3 region has the DNA TGCAGCGCTAGCCGGGACAGGGTGCGGACCGGGGAGCTGTTTTTT.

The chain couples TRBV11-1 to TRBJ2-1, with 14 bases fitting TRBD2. The J segment lost 5 bases and the V segment lost 5 bases, leaving 2 bases of the junction unmatched. The CDR3 length is 15 residues. The germline CDR1 and CDR2 sequences are SGHAT and FQDESV (reference sequence). The CDR3 here is CASSPGLAGDNEQFF. CDR3 sequence (DNA): TGTGCCAGCAGCCCGGGACTAGCGGGAGACAATGAGCAGTTCTTC.

V usage is TRBV27 and J usage is TRBJ1-1; D not certain. V was pared by 5 bases and J by 5 bases, with 12 bases between. Germline CDR1 reads MNHEY; CDR2 reads SMNVEV (reference sequence). The CDR3 has 13 amino acids. The CDR3 DNA reads TGTGCCAGCAGTATACGGACGGGAACTGAAGCTTTCTTT. Protein sequence: CASSIRTGTEAFF.